This entry describes one TCR beta chain. Its antigen is currently not known. No base qualities exist here, and no much larger clone lies one base off it. This entry is derived from a study of OX40 agonist ivuxolimab in advanced cancers. Regarding the complete study: The costimulatory receptor OX40 (CD134) was targeted by ivuxolimab, a fully human IgG2 agonistic monoclonal antibody. A male proportion of 82.7% and a mean age of 60 years, ranging from roughly 23 to 85, were recorded for the dose-escalation cohort. Among the 52 dose-escalation patients, around 19 had hepatocellular carcinoma, 15 or so melanoma, 9 renal cell carcinoma and 9 head and neck cancer. Peripheral TCRbeta sequencing aimed to test whether ivuxolimab altered TCR sequence diversity and caused clonal T-cell expansion. Partial responses occurred in three dose-escalation patients: two with cutaneous melanoma and one with hepatocellular carcinoma. The paper reports the monotherapy dose-escalation portion (N of about 47 patients) of the phase I ivuxolimab trial. Intravenous ivuxolimab was administered to patients every 2 weeks at six dose levels: 0.01, 0.1, 0.3, 1.5, 3 and 10 mg/kg. Prior anti-PD-1, anti-PD-L1 or anti-CTLA-4 therapy was permitted, and less than 45% of dose-escalation patients had received checkpoint inhibitors.

The paper's findings and limits, for the study overall: At doses of 0.1 to 3.0 mg/kg, clonal expansion of both CD4+ and CD8+ T cells in blood was seen between baseline and week 6. Partial responders in the 0.1-3.0 mg/kg groups had among the lowest normalized peripheral clonal expansion, especially among CD8+ T cells. Antigen specificity was not determined for the clonally expanded peripheral T cells. After ivuxolimab, expanded clones were on average more numerous among CD8+ T cells than among CD4+ T cells. Low levels of normalized T-cell clonal expansion were also shown by some nonresponding patients.

Genomic DNA was isolated from the sorted cells so that the TCRbeta CDR3 region could be sequenced. The immunoSEQ Assay was used for sequencing of TCRbeta CDR3 regions. TCRdb limited this immuneACCESS table to in-frame rearrangements with V and J called. A share of clones is missing; checked studies link under half to unresolved V genes, and the rest is unexplained. Recorded for this sample are roughly 70,000 clones; around 88% of them occurred a single time. The leading ten clones occupy 2% to 2.5% of the sample. Patients with autoimmune disease history or receiving systemic immunosuppression were excluded from the trial. Peripheral blood for TCR sequencing was collected from all dose cohorts at baseline, on cycle 4 day 1, and on cycle 7 day 1. The samples were drawn from a first-in-human, open-label, multicenter phase I dose-escalation trial of ivuxolimab. The trial enrolled adults with locally advanced or metastatic head and neck squamous cell, hepatocellular, melanoma or renal cell carcinoma. CD4+ and CD8+ T cells were sorted separately from peripheral blood before TCR sequencing.

V loses 1 base, J loses 5 bases, and the germline ends lie 11 bases apart. The CDR3 starts with the cysteine, ends with the phenylalanine, and has 15 residues. The kept DNA is CDR3 alone, 45 bases in frame from the first base. CDR1 and CDR2 (MNHNS, SASEGT) derive from the germline V gene. This TCR was recovered from an adult with an advanced solid tumor such as melanoma, head and neck, liver or kidney cancer. This material consisted of CD4+ or CD8+ T cells sorted from blood, taken in a trial of the OX40 agonist ivuxolimab. The chain is encoded by TRBV6-1 joined to TRBJ1-4, with a tentative D gene TRBD1 over 5 matching bases. The CDR3 protein is CASSEEWGGNEKLFF. The nucleotide sequence is TGTGCCAGCAGTGAAGAGTGGGGGGGAAATGAAAAACTGTTTTTT.